This T cell receptor beta chain was retrieved from a study of tumor-infiltrating lymphocytes in oesophageal squamous cell carcinoma. TCRdb re-called the PCR reads with MiXCR, one entry per CDR3 protein. The sample records more than 15,000 distinct CDR3 sequences, roughly 40% being singletons. In its sample, this clonotype ranks as large (0.1 to 1%). The sequence was obtained from a female donor with esophageal squamous cell carcinoma. The source material was normal esophageal tissue next to the tumor.

The CDR3 reads CASSLIRSDLLAGLPYEQYF. CDR3 bases: TGTGCCAGCAGTTTAATACGGTCGGATCTTCTAGCGGGCCTCCCCTACGAGCAGTACTTC. V is TRBV12-3 or TRBV12-4 and J is TRBJ2-7, with 8 nucleotides matching TRBD2. J was trimmed by 2 bases and V by 2 bases; bases with no gene match: 20. This CDR3 spans 20 amino acids.